These T cell receptor beta chains were read from a single sample in a study of regulatory T cells in long-lasting Graves disease. Via MiXCR, TCRdb re-called the multiplex PCR reads, giving one row per CDR3 protein. The sample includes approximately 470,000 distinct CDR3 sequences, less than 25% seen only once; the top ten take over 7.5%. Sequencing was performed on peripheral blood mononuclear cells (PBMCs), taken when the disease was refractory, from a patient treated with antithyroid drugs. These TCRs come from a female donor with Graves disease. Both conserved end residues are part of each CDR3.

v_call cdr3_length cdr3_aa
TRBV7-8 16 CASSAPLAGDAETQYF
TRBV5-5 12 CASIRRGTEAFF
TRBV11-2 16 CASSLRSGTGKTEAFF
TRBV6-1 17 CASSDWQGPYSSYEQYF
TRBV5-1 13 CASSSGTSFEQYF
TRBV11-1 12 CASRWDDYEQYF
TRBV27 13 CASSLVPVYEQYF
TRBV11-2 15 CASSLGMSASYEQYF
TRBV20-1 14 CSARGEGTVGGYTF
TRBV5-6 15 CASSLASPLGYGYTF
TRBV20-1 13 CSVIRANTGELFF
TRBV30 13 CAWHPGLWGGYTF
TRBV28 15 CASSFGPPGGHEAFF
TRBV6-5 14 CASSYSGGGYEQYF
TRBV30 12 CAWSVGTDEAFF
TRBV27 15 CASSPDTSGSYEQYF
TRBV29-1 13 CSVAPDPGTEAFF
TRBV29-1 13 CSVDWGANYGYTF
TRBV27 14 CASSQSSKTGELFF
TRBV19 15 CASSNFAGGTGELFF
TRBV19 15 CASSMSTGGPQPQHF
TRBV5-1 14 CASSFRTAYNEQFF
TRBV20-1 14 CSARDRQGGWELFF
TRBV5-1 14 CASSLQPLQYGYTF
TRBV5-4 13 CASSPALEETQYF
TRBV6-2/TRBV6-3 15 CASSSGQGVGEKLFF
TRBV6-1 13 CASRNTGGTEAFF
TRBV5-1 14 CASGMGDYHYEQYF
TRBV29-1 15 CSVGKGQGDDYGYTF
TRBV28 14 CASRLGGSGNTIYF
TRBV13 15 CASRKAGTSSYEQYF
TRBV12-3/TRBV12-4 14 CASSLGTAYYEQYF
TRBV5-6 14 CASSLWVNTGELFF
TRBV20-1 16 CSARSLGGSGVGELFF
TRBV11-2 13 CASSPRPAYEQYF
TRBV5-1 15 CASSETPWVGETQYF
TRBV3-1 14 CASGILTSSYEQYF
TRBV27 15 CASSLKQGVIGIQYF
TRBV6-1 13 CASSNNWQGKLFF
TRBV28 15 CASSLPTTGIYEQYF
TRBV7-2 13 CASSLEDTYEQYF
TRBV20-1 13 CSVSDTGAETQYF